This TCR beta chain appears in the sequencing data of a study of Graves' ophthalmopathy and Graves' hyperthyroidism. General study results and limits: A majority of expanded thyroid clonotypes exceeding 0.001 frequency were likewise present in blood.

Transcripts of RNA were the source for amplifying TCR beta CDR3 regions. An initial RT-PCR round employing HTBI primers preceded a second-round multiplex PCR. TCRdb used MiXCR to reprocess the multiplex PCR reads, holding one entry per CDR3 protein. The table lists 400,000 to 450,000 distinct CDR3 sequences, roughly 21% of them singletons. The table lists this clonotype with many counts. Antigen unknown. Participants with hyperthyroidism, aged 18 to 65, were newly diagnosed with under 2 months' duration. Pregnant or lactating patients and those with other autoimmune diseases or uncontrolled infections were excluded. Germline loops: CDR1 DFQATT, CDR2 SNEGSKA (reference sequence). The V end lost 3 bases, the J end lost 3 bases, and 9 bases lay between the germline ends. The CDR3 is 13 amino acids.

The receptor's source is a woman between 18 and 29 years old with stable Graves' hyperthyroidism. Sequenced sample: peripheral blood. This chain uses TRBV20-1 with TRBJ2-4; D possibly matches TRBD1 or TRBD2 (5 bases each). The CDR3 DNA reads as TGCAGTGCTAGGGGACGGTTCAAAAACATTCAGTACTTC. It yields the protein CSARGRFKNIQYF.